The rows below give T cell receptor beta chains drawn from one sample of a study of spatial heterogeneity in lung cancer. TCRdb redid the calling of the 5' RACE reads with MiXCR, one entry per CDR3 protein. The table shows 35,000 to 55,000 distinct CDR3 sequences, with roughly 13% occurring only once. The sequencing here drew on PBMCs, taken at surgery. The receptors here all came from a male donor with early-stage non-small cell lung cancer. CDR3s include the opening cysteine and the closing phenylalanine or tryptophan. A D gene is named only where the DNA matches it firmly. A row's size may be missing; if present it is once, few, many or a size class.

CDR3nt | CDR3aa | j_gene | abundance | v_gene | d_gene
TGTGCCAGCAGCGGGACAGAAAACATTCAGTACTTC | CASSGTENIQYF | TRBJ2-4 | many | TRBV9 | -
TGTGCCAGCAGCTTACAGTTTGGGAGTTCAGAGACCCAGTACTTC | CASSLQFGSSETQYF | TRBJ2-5 | many | TRBV7-2 | -
TGTGCCAGCAGCTTGGGACAGATGCAGCCCCAGCATTTT | CASSLGQMQPQHF | TRBJ1-5 | many | TRBV7-8 | TRBD1
TGTGCCAGCAGCTTAGACAGCTATGCAACCTACGAGCAGTACTTC | CASSLDSYATYEQYF | TRBJ2-7 | - | TRBV7-2 | -
TGTGCCAGCAGCCTAATAGCGGTAGGCAGCAATGAGCAGTTCTTC | CASSLIAVGSNEQFF | TRBJ2-1 | many | TRBV7-2 | -
TGTGCCATCAGTGAGTCGCTGGGTTCCATGGCCCAGCATTTT | CAISESLGSMAQHF | TRBJ1-5 | many | TRBV10-3 | -
TGTGCCAGCAGCTCGAGGAGTTCCAGCTCCTACAATGAGCAGTTCTTC | CASSSRSSSSYNEQFF | TRBJ2-1 | - | TRBV7-3 | -
TGTGCCAGCAGCCAACCACAGGGATCCTACGAGCAGTACTTC | CASSQPQGSYEQYF | TRBJ2-7 | many | TRBV3-1 | -
TGTGCCAGCAGGGATCAGAGCAATCAGCCCCAGCATTTT | CASRDQSNQPQHF | TRBJ1-5 | few | TRBV12-3/TRBV12-4 | -
TGTGCCAGCAGCTCGTACCGGTCGGGTCAGCCCCAGCATTTT | CASSSYRSGQPQHF | TRBJ1-5 | many | TRBV7-9 | -
TGTGCCAGCAGCCCTACAGGGGAGAGCAATCAGCCCCAGCATTTT | CASSPTGESNQPQHF | TRBJ1-5 | - | TRBV12-3/TRBV12-4 | TRBD1
TGCAGTGCTAGTAGACTAGCGGGGGTCGAGACCCAGTACTTC | CSASRLAGVETQYF | TRBJ2-5 | many | TRBV20-1 | TRBD2
TGTGCCAGCACGGAGGGGGCGCCGGGGAATTCACCCCTCCACTTT | CASTEGAPGNSPLHF | TRBJ1-6 | - | TRBV6-2/TRBV6-3 | TRBD1
TGCGCCAGCAGCTTGGTTCAGCAGAACACTGAAGCTTTCTTT | CASSLVQQNTEAFF | TRBJ1-1 | - | TRBV5-1 | -
TGCGCCAGCAGTCTGGACAGGGTGGACACTGAAGCTTTCTTT | CASSLDRVDTEAFF | TRBJ1-1 | many | TRBV5-1 | TRBD1
TGCGCCAGCAGCTCAGAGCCCGAGAGCTCCTACAATGAGCAGTTCTTC | CASSSEPESSYNEQFF | TRBJ2-1 | many | TRBV5-1 | -
TGTGCCAGCCGGACTAGCGGCCCCTACGAGCAGTACTTC | CASRTSGPYEQYF | TRBJ2-7 | many | TRBV6-5 | TRBD2
TGTGCCAGCAGCTCACAGGGAGATAATTCACCCCTCCACTTT | CASSSQGDNSPLHF | TRBJ1-6 | - | TRBV7-3 | -
TGTGCCAGCAGCCACCTGCGGACGACGACTAATGAAAAACTGTTTTTT | CASSHLRTTTNEKLFF | TRBJ1-4 | - | TRBV14 | -
TGTGCCAGCAGTTTAACACTCCACAATGAGCAGTTCTTC | CASSLTLHNEQFF | TRBJ2-1 | many | TRBV12-3/TRBV12-4 | -
TGTGCCAGCAGCAAAGACAGCTCCTACGAGCAGTACTTC | CASSKDSSYEQYF | TRBJ2-7 | many | TRBV7-9 | -
TGTGCCAGCAGCTTAGGGCTGGGTAGCTGGGAGCAGTACTTC | CASSLGLGSWEQYF | TRBJ2-7 | few | TRBV7-2 | -
TGCAGCGTTGACGGGCTAGCGGGAGGATCCTACGAGCAGTACTTC | CSVDGLAGGSYEQYF | TRBJ2-7 | - | TRBV29-1 | TRBD2
TGTGCCAGCAGCTTGGCGGAAAACAATGAGCAGTTCTTC | CASSLAENNEQFF | TRBJ2-1 | few | TRBV7-6 | -
TGTGCCAGCAGACTACTCGCCGGGACAGGGGACTACGAGCAGTACTTC | CASRLLAGTGDYEQYF | TRBJ2-7 | - | TRBV28 | TRBD1
TGTGCCAGCTTCGAAACCACTGAAGCTTTCTTT | CASFETTEAFF | TRBJ1-1 | - | TRBV7-2 | -
TGTGCCAGCAGCCAGCTGGACACCGACAATGAGCAGTTCTTC | CASSQLDTDNEQFF | TRBJ2-1 | few | TRBV3-1 | -
TGTGCCAGCAGGGGCGTTTATGGCAATCAGCCCCAGCATTTT | CASRGVYGNQPQHF | TRBJ1-5 | many | TRBV6-5 | -
TGCAGTGCCCCTGCGGGGAGCACAGATACGCAGTATTTT | CSAPAGSTDTQYF | TRBJ2-3 | few | TRBV20-1 | -
TGTGCCATCAGTGAGGAGCAGTCGAACACTGAAGCTTTCTTT | CAISEEQSNTEAFF | TRBJ1-1 | few | TRBV10-3 | -
TGTGCCAGCAGCCCACAGGGGGGGCAGGGGGACCAAGAGACCCAGTACTTC | CASSPQGGQGDQETQYF | TRBJ2-5 | many | TRBV28 | -
TGTGCCAGCAGCCCCACACACCATGGGGGCTACACCTTC | CASSPTHHGGYTF | TRBJ1-2 | - | TRBV5-6 | -